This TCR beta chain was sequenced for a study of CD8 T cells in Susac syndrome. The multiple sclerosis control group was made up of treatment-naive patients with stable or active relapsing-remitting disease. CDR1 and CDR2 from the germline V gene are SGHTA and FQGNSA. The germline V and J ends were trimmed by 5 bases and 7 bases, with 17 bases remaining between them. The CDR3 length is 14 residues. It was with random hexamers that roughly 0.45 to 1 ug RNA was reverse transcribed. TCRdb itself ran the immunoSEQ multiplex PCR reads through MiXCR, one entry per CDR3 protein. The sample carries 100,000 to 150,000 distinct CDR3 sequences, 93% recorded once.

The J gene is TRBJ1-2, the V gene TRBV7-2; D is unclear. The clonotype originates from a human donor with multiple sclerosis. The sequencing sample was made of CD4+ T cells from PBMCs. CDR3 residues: CASSPNSLPAGYTF. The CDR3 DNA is TGTGCCAGCAGCCCCAACTCCCTACCGGCTGGCTACACCTTC.